The 22 T cell receptor beta chains reported below all come from one sample, sequenced in a study of blood T cell repertoires in COVID-19. Generated by immunoSEQ multiplex PCR, the TCRdb table keeps only in-frame clones and is missing some. Of fewer than 150,000 clones listed, about 84% are singletons. The sample consisted of PBMCs or T cells enriched from blood (not recorded which). The receptors originated from a woman aged 18-29 years who had been exposed to COVID-19.

The J gene is TRBJ1-1, the V gene TRBV28, with D possibly matching TRBD1 (6 bases). Per germline, CDR1 MDHEN and CDR2 SYDVKM. The CDR3 consists of 16 residues. Deletions cut 7 bases from V and 0 bases from J, with 18 bases between. The CDR3 region is CASTTPRGTMNTEAFF. CDR3 nucleotides: TGTGCCAGCACCACGCCGAGGGGGACCATGAACACTGAAGCTTTCTTT.

V gene TRBV12-3 or TRBV12-4 combines with J gene TRBJ1-5; D is unclear. CDR3 length equals 13 residues. V lost 1 base to trimming and J lost 5 bases, with 6 bases between them. CDR3 sequence reads: CASSLGADQPQHF. Written as DNA, the CDR3 is TGTGCCAGCAGTTTAGGGGCTGATCAGCCCCAGCATTTT.

The chain employs TRBV28 and TRBJ1-3, with 9 nucleotides matching TRBD1. V was clipped by 6 bases and J by 8 bases; unmatched bases: 20. Germline CDR1 and CDR2: MDHEN and SYDVKM. CDR3 length: 18 residues. This chain's CDR3 is CASSLDRGYVVGEDTIYF. CDR3 in DNA: TGTGCCAGCAGCCTAGACAGGGGGTACGTGGTCGGAGAGGACACCATATATTTT.

The rearrangement uses TRBV28 and TRBJ2-6; the D gene is possibly TRBD1 (5 bases). Germline CDR1 reads MDHEN; CDR2 reads SYDVKM. V shed 3 bases and J shed 9 bases, with 12 bases lying between them. The CDR3 has 14 amino acids. CDR3 sequence reads: CASSFRDIFNVLTF. In DNA, the CDR3 is TGTGCCAGCAGTTTCAGGGATATCTTCAACGTCCTGACTTTC. The complete variable domain, with remaining parts taken from reference TRBV28 and TRBJ2-6, reads DVKVTQSSRYLVKRTGEKVFLECVQDMDHENMFWYRQDPGLGLRLIYFSYDVKMKEKGDIPEGYSVSREKKERFSLILESASTNQTSMYLCASSFRDIFNVLTFGAGSRLTVL.

The table lists this clone with a count of one. This chain uses TRBV6-5 with TRBJ2-3; 9 nucleotides agree with TRBD2. The V segment lost 7 bases and the J segment 6 bases; nucleotides outside the gene matches: 11. CDR1 is MNHEY and CDR2 is SVGAGI in the germline V gene. This CDR3 region has 15 residues. The CDR3 sequence: CASKRREGWKDTQYF. CDR3 sequence (DNA): TGTGCCAGCAAAAGGCGGGAGGGGTGGAAGGATACGCAGTATTTT.

The chain has TRBV19 and TRBJ2-2, with 7 bases aligning to TRBD2. CDR1 and CDR2 (germline): LNHDA, SQIVND (reference sequence). The CDR3 covers 16 residues. Trimming took 4 bases from V and 7 from J; bases not matched to a gene: 12. CDR3 in amino acids: CASSTETSLPSGELFF. The CDR3 nucleotides read TGTGCCAGTAGTACTGAGACTAGCCTACCAAGCGGGGAGCTGTTTTTT.

This chain joins TRBV5-6 and TRBJ2-3, with D possibly TRBD1 on 5 matching bases. Germline assignment: CDR1 SGHDT and CDR2 YYEEEE. This CDR3 has 13 residues. V was cut by 4 bases and J by 4 bases, with 10 bases left in between. CDR3 region: CASSGRVPDTQYF. CDR3 nucleotide sequence: TGTGCCAGCAGCGGCAGGGTACCAGATACGCAGTATTTT. Using reference TRBV5-6 and TRBJ2-3 for the parts outside the CDR3, the full variable domain is DAGVTQSPTHLIKTRGQQVTLRCSPKSGHDTVSWYQQALGQGPQFIFQYYEEEERQRGNFPDRFSGHQFPNYSSELNVNALLLGDSALYLCASSGRVPDTQYFGPGTRLTVL.

This clone was counted a few times. V usage is TRBV18 and J usage is TRBJ1-5; 7 bases are a match to TRBD1. The CDR3 spans 14 residues. Germline CDR1 KGHSH, CDR2 LQKENI. With V trimmed by 5 bases and J by 6 bases, 7 bases remained unmatched. CDR3 bases: TGTGCCAGCTCATGGGACAGTCAGGGTCAGCCCCAGCATTTT. Residues: CASSWDSQGQPQHF.

The chain is built from TRBV6-5 and TRBJ2-3; 8 bases map to TRBD2. Germline assignment: CDR1 MNHEY and CDR2 SVGAGI. The CDR3 is 15 residues long. V trimming: 6 bases; J trimming: 0 bases; junction bases outside the gene matches: 5. Here the CDR3 reads CASRISSGSTDTQYF. As DNA, the CDR3 is TGTGCCAGCAGGATTTCTAGCGGGAGCACAGATACGCAGTATTTT.

This chain connects TRBV3-1 (or the pseudogene TRBV3-2) to TRBJ2-7; tentative D call: TRBD1 (5 bases). Germline CDR1 LGHDT, CDR2 YNNKEL (reference sequence). V shed 5 bases and J shed 0 bases, with 14 bases lying between them. This CDR3 is built from 15 residues. CDR3 amino acids: CASSNRQSFSYEQYF. The CDR3, as DNA: TGTGCCAGCAGCAACCGACAGAGTTTCTCCTACGAGCAGTACTTC.

The chain links TRBV7-2 to TRBJ1-1; 8 bases align to TRBD1. CDR1 and CDR2 from the germline V gene are SGHTA and FQGNSA. This CDR3 spans 13 amino acids. V gave up 6 bases and J gave up 1 base; unmatched junction bases: 1. The CDR3 loop reads CASRGQGNTEAFF. The CDR3 DNA reads as TGTGCCAGCAGAGGACAGGGGAACACTGAAGCTTTCTTT. Combining the CDR3 with reference TRBV7-2 and TRBJ1-1 gives the whole variable domain GAGVSQSPSNKVTEKGKDVELRCDPISGHTALYWYRQSLGQGLEFLIYFQGNSAPDKSGLPSDRFSAERTGGSVSTLTIQRTQQEDSAVYLCASRGQGNTEAFFGQGTRLTVV.

V gene TRBV10-3 combines with J gene TRBJ2-7; 9 nucleotides agree with TRBD1. After removal of 3 bases from V and 2 bases from J, the junction contained 5 bases not matched to a gene. This CDR3 contains 15 residues. Looked up from germline, CDR1 is ENHRY and CDR2 is SYGVKD. CDR3 residues: CAISDIGQGPYEQYF. The DNA of the CDR3 is TGTGCCATCAGTGATATAGGACAGGGGCCCTACGAGCAGTACTTC.

The V call is TRBV10-1, the J call TRBJ2-5, with no clear D. V gave up 3 bases and J gave up 5 bases, with 16 bases separating them. This CDR3 spans 15 amino acids. CDR1 is WNHNN and CDR2 is SYGVQD in the germline V gene (reference sequence). The DNA of the CDR3 is TGCGCCAGCAGTGATTCCCCTCGGTTTGAGGAGACCCAGTACTTC. Translation: CASSDSPRFEETQYF.

This chain connects TRBV9 to TRBJ2-1; 12 bases align to TRBD2. This CDR3 spans 15 amino acids. CDR1 and CDR2 from the germline V gene are SGDLS and YYNGEE. Trimming cost V 4 bases and J 4 bases; bases outside gene matches: 3. The CDR3 nucleotides read TGTGCCAGCAGCATGGGACTAGCGGGTTACAATGAGCAGTTCTTC. Translating it yields CASSMGLAGYNEQFF.

The rearrangement joins TRBV9 to TRBJ2-1; 7 positions agree with TRBD1. V lost 4 bases and J lost 9; bases outside the gene matches: 13. CDR3 length equals 15 residues. Germline V CDR1 and CDR2: SGDLS, YYNGEE. The CDR3 DNA is TGTGCCAGCAGCCCTGGTGCAGGGGGTCCCTTTGAGCAGTTCTTC. It is translated as CASSPGAGGPFEQFF. Full variable domain (remainder filled in from reference TRBV9 and TRBJ2-1): DSGVTQTPKHLITATGQRVTLRCSPRSGDLSVYWYQQSLDQGLQFLIQYYNGEERAKGNILERFSAQQFPDLHSELNLSSLELGDSALYFCASSPGAGGPFEQFFGPGTRLTVL.

The genes are TRBV3-1 (or the pseudogene TRBV3-2) and TRBJ2-2, with D possibly TRBD2 on 6 matching bases. Between the trimmed V and J ends, which lost 0 bases and 5 bases, there was a span of 10 bases. The CDR3 is 15 residues long. Germline V gives CDR1 LGHDT, CDR2 YNNKEL (reference sequence). The CDR3 DNA reads TGTGCCAGCAGCCAAGAGGCTAGCGTTACCGGGGAGCTGTTTTTT. Protein: CASSQEASVTGELFF.

The chain recombines TRBV1 with TRBJ1-2; the table gives TRBD1 as D, unverified against the DNA. TRBV1 is a documented pseudogene. This CDR3 region has 15 residues. The CDR3 DNA is TGCACCAGCAGCCAAGATAGGGACACCCACTATGGCTACACCTTC. Translation: CTSSQDRDTHYGYTF.

This chain links TRBV18 with TRBJ2-5; D is ambiguous. Germline V gives CDR1 KGHSH, CDR2 LQKENI. The V and J ends lost 0 bases and 1 base respectively, with 12 bases between them. The CDR3 is made up of 16 amino acids. CDR3 sequence (DNA): TGTGCCAGCTCACCACCTGGCTCTTTAGCCCAAGAGACCCAGTACTTC. This codes for CASSPPGSLAQETQYF.

The rearrangement links TRBV7-3 to TRBJ2-3; 9 bases line up with TRBD2. Germline V gives CDR1 SGHTA, CDR2 FQGTGA. Trimming removed 4 bases from V and 2 bases from J; junction bases left unmatched: 7. The CDR3 runs to 16 residues. The CDR3 here is CASSSLPSGNTDTQYF. The CDR3 bases are TGTGCCAGCAGCTCCCTCCCTAGCGGGAACACAGATACGCAGTATTTT.

This clone is a singleton in its sample. This chain connects TRBV7-2 to TRBJ1-5, with TRBD1 matching over 8 bases. CDR1 SGHTA and CDR2 FQGNSA come from the germline V gene. J was trimmed by 7 bases and V by 3 bases; bases with no gene match: 8. The CDR3 is 15 residues long. CDR3 region: CASSFGQGGGQPQHF. The CDR3 DNA reads as TGTGCCAGCAGCTTCGGACAGGGAGGTGGGCAGCCCCAGCATTTT.

V and J are TRBV6-5 and TRBJ2-7, with a weak D call TRBD2 (5 bases). The CDR3 runs 14 residues. V was cut by 6 bases and J by 2 bases, with 14 bases left in between. Germline V gene lookup returns CDR1 MNHEY and CDR2 SVGAGI. The CDR3 loop reads CASRPHPGTYEQYF. CDR3 DNA: TGTGCCAGCAGACCCCACCCGGGGACCTACGAGCAGTACTTC.

This clone has a single count. The chain is built from TRBV28 and TRBJ2-7, with 7 bases fitting TRBD1. The J segment lost 0 bases and the V segment lost 9 bases, leaving 5 bases of the junction unmatched. This CDR3 region has 13 residues. CDR1 MDHEN and CDR2 SYDVKM come from the germline V gene. As DNA, the CDR3 is TGTGCCAGTATGGGACAGAACTCCTACGAGCAGTACTTC. This codes for CASMGQNSYEQYF. Full variable domain (rest looked up from reference TRBV28 and TRBJ2-7): DVKVTQSSRYLVKRTGEKVFLECVQDMDHENMFWYRQDPGLGLRLIYFSYDVKMKEKGDIPEGYSVSREKKERFSLILESASTNQTSMYLCASMGQNSYEQYFGPGTRLTVT.